The present TCR beta chain was sequenced within a study of shared clonotypes between healthy human individuals. Germline loops: CDR1 SGHTA, CDR2 FQGTGA. This CDR3 contains 15 residues. V was shortened by 5 bases and J by 6 bases, with 17 bases between the two germline ends. Terminally differentiated effector memory CD45RA+ cells were left out of the naive CD8 fraction, which was CD45RO-negative and positively selected for CCR7. It was at deep level that the assay was run. Once extracted for a subset, genomic DNA was divided evenly among several immunoSEQ plates. Study processing details: Junction-only sequences without quality scores were provided by ImmunoSEQ, so filtering was different. The data were produced by immunoSEQ multiplex PCR, yet TCRdb's version contains in-frame clones alone and is incomplete. Clone size and V and J calls were adopted from that table, with D and trimming inferred from the DNA. The sample records nearly 600,000 clones, 95% to 96% being singletons.

Material for sequencing was naive CD8+ T cells sorted from blood. This TCR derives from a woman aged 25 to 39 in good health. The chain has TRBV7-3 and TRBJ2-1; the D gene is possibly TRBD1 (5 bases). This CDR3 is CASSPAWGSFNEQFF. The CDR3 DNA sequence: TGTGCCAGCAGCCCAGCCTGGGGCAGCTTCAATGAGCAGTTCTTC.